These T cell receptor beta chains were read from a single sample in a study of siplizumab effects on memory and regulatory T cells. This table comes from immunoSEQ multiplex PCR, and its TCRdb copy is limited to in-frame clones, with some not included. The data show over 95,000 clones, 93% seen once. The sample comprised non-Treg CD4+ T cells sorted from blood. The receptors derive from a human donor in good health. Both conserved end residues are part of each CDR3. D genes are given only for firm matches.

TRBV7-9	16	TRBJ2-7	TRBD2	CASSFLPSGGPYEQYF	TGTGCCAGCAGCTTTTTGCCTAGCGGGGGCCCGTACGAGCAGTACTTC
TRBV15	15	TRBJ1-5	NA	CATSRDRGSNQPQHF	TGTGCCACCAGCAGAGATAGGGGCAGCAATCAGCCCCAGCATTTT
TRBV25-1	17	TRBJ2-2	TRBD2	CASSEPGLAPNTGELFF	TGTGCCAGCAGTGAACCGGGACTAGCGCCGAACACCGGGGAGCTGTTTTTT
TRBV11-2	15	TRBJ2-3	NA	CASSLFVGGTDTQYF	TGTGCCAGCAGCTTATTCGTCGGGGGCACAGATACGCAGTATTTT
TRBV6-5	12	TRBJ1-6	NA	CASSSTNSPLHF	TGTGCCAGCAGTTCAACGAATTCACCCCTCCACTTT
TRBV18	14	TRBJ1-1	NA	CASSPPNGGPEAFF	TGTGCCAGCTCACCACCGAATGGGGGGCCTGAAGCTTTCTTT
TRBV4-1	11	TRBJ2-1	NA	CASSQYNEQFF	TGCGCCAGCAGCCAATACAATGAGCAGTTCTTC
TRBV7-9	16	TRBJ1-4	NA	CASSLVGDATNEKLFF	TGTGCCAGCAGCTTAGTGGGAGATGCAACTAATGAAAAACTGTTTTTT
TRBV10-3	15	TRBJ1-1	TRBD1	CAISDRGSRNTEAFF	TGTGCCATCAGCGACAGGGGGTCTCGGAACACTGAAGCTTTCTTT
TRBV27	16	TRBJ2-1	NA	CASSLSRGSSYNEQFF	TGTGCCAGCAGTTTATCTAGGGGGAGCTCCTACAATGAGCAGTTCTTC
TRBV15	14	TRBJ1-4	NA	CATSRSQVDEKLFF	TGTGCCACCAGCAGGAGTCAGGTCGATGAAAAACTGTTTTTT
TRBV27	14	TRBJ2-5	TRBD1	CASSFWDRQETQYF	TGTGCCAGCAGTTTTTGGGACAGACAAGAGACCCAGTACTTC